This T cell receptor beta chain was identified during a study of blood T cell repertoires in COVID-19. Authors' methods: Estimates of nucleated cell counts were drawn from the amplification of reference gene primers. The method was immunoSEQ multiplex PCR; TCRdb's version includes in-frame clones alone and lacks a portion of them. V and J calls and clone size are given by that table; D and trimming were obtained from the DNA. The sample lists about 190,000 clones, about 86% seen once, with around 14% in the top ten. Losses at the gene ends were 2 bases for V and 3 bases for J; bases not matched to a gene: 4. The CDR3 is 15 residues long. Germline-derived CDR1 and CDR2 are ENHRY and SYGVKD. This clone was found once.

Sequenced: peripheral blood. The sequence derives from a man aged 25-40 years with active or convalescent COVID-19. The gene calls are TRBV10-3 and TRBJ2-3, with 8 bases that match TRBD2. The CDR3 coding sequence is TGTGCCATCAGTGAGAGTAGCGGGAATACAGATACGCAGTATTTT. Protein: CAISESSGNTDTQYF.